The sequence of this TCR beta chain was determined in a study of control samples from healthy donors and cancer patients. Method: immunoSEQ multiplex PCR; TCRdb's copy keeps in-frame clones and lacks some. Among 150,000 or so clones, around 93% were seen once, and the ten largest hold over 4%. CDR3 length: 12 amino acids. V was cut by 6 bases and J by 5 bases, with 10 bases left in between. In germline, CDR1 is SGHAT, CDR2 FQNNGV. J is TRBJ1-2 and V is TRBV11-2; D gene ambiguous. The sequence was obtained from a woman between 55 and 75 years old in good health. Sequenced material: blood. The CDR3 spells CASSSNRYGYTF. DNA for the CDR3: TGTGCCAGCAGTTCAAACCGATATGGCTACACCTTC. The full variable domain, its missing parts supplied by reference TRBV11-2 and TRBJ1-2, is EAGVAQSPRYKIIEKRQSVAFWCNPISGHATLYWYQQILGQGPKLLIQFQNNGVVDDSQLPKDRFSAERLKGVDSTLKIQPAKLEDSAVYLCASSSNRYGYTFGSGTRLTVV.